The rows below give T cell receptor beta chains drawn from one sample of a study of blood T cell repertoires in COVID-19. Produced via immunoSEQ multiplex PCR; TCRdb's table is partial and in-frame only. Of about 280,000 clones listed, roughly 86% are singletons. Sequencing input: peripheral blood. The receptors here all came from a man aged 40-49 years with active or convalescent COVID-19. Each CDR3 is given with its conserved first and last residue. The D gene is left open where the match is weak. Size tells how often a clone was seen (once, few, many) or the class of an expanded clone, and some rows leave it out.

d_call	clone_size	v_call	j_call	cdr3_aa	cdr3_nt
TRBD2	.	TRBV9	TRBJ2-7	CASSVEAGGSYEQYF	TGTGCCAGCAGCGTTGAAGCGGGAGGATCCTACGAGCAGTACTTC
TRBD1	.	TRBV10-3	TRBJ2-7	CAISESGTVKTYEQYF	TGTGCCATCAGTGAGTCGGGGACAGTAAAGACCTACGAGCAGTACTTC
.	.	TRBV30	TRBJ1-4	CAWGSGVSEKLFF	TGTGCCTGGGGGTCGGGGGTATCTGAAAAACTGTTTTTT
.	.	TRBV30	TRBJ2-7	CAWSPEGGDLLF	TGTGCCTGGAGCCCGGAGGGGGGGGACTTACTCTTC
TRBD1	.	TRBV27	TRBJ2-7	CASSPVGTGAYEQYF	TGTGCCAGCAGTCCCGTGGGGACAGGCGCCTACGAGCAGTACTTC
.	.	TRBV24-1	TRBJ2-7	CATSDFRTGGEQYF	TGTGCCACCAGTGATTTTCGTACCGGAGGCGAGCAGTACTTC
.	.	TRBV6-5	TRBJ1-5	CASSAGWDNQPQHF	TGTGCCAGCAGCGCAGGGTGGGACAATCAGCCCCAGCATTTT
.	.	TRBV29-1	TRBJ2-7	CSVRGGFAAYEQYF	TGCAGCGTGAGGGGAGGTTTTGCCGCCTACGAGCAGTACTTC
.	.	TRBV2	TRBJ1-1	CASSDLGADTEAFF	TGTGCCAGCAGTGATTTGGGAGCGGACACTGAAGCTTTCTTT
.	.	TRBV6-2/TRBV6-3	TRBJ1-6	CASSYAGGSGNSPLHF	TGTGCCAGCAGTTACGCGGGGGGAAGCGGTAATTCACCCCTCCACTTT
TRBD2	.	TRBV3-1/TRBV3-2	TRBJ2-5	CASSETRTRIETQYF	TGTGCCAGCAGCGAAACCCGGACTAGGATTGAGACCCAGTACTTC
TRBD1	.	TRBV3-1/TRBV3-2	TRBJ1-2	CASSPWTGDYGYTF	TGTGCCAGCAGCCCTTGGACAGGGGACTATGGCTACACCTTC
TRBD1	once	TRBV9	TRBJ2-7	CASSPTGGSYEQYF	TGTGCCAGCAGCCCGACAGGGGGGTCCTACGAGCAGTACTTC
.	.	TRBV3-1/TRBV3-2	TRBJ2-5	CASSQEFSGVTQYF	TGTGCCAGCAGCCAAGAGTTCTCAGGGGTGACCCAGTACTTC
.	.	TRBV6-5	TRBJ1-5	CASSTGIARQPQHF	TGTGCCAGCAGCACAGGCATCGCGCGGCAGCCCCAGCATTTT
.	.	TRBV27	TRBJ2-3	CASSTYTGGADTQYF	TGTGCCAGCAGTACCTATACAGGGGGGGCAGATACGCAGTATTTT
TRBD2	.	TRBV24-1	TRBJ2-3	CATALAGEDTQYF	TGTGCCACAGCACTAGCGGGGGAAGATACGCAGTATTTT
.	.	TRBV2	TRBJ2-2	CASRRENTGELFF	TGTGCCAGCAGGCGGGAGAACACCGGGGAGCTGTTTTTT
TRBD1	.	TRBV5-1	TRBJ2-7	CASSVTGKFHEQYF	TGCGCCAGCAGCGTGACAGGGAAATTCCACGAGCAGTACTTC
TRBD1	.	TRBV11-2	TRBJ1-5	CASSLGGTGGRGQPQHF	TGTGCCAGCAGCTTAGGGGGAACAGGGGGCAGGGGTCAGCCCCAGCATTTT